These 24 T cell receptor beta chains originate from one sample sequenced in a study of long-term antiretroviral therapy in people with HIV. Survey-level resolution applied to immunoSEQ assay v3.0. The method was immunoSEQ multiplex PCR; TCRdb's version includes in-frame clones alone and lacks a portion of them. Of around 32,000 clones in the sample, around 97% were seen once. The sequencing used unsorted PBMCs, collected 7.6 years after starting antiretroviral therapy. The source of these receptors is a young man with HIV.

This sequence joins TRBV7-2 and TRBJ2-7; D not certain. The CDR3 is 14 residues long. The germline V and J ends were trimmed by 5 bases and 0 bases, with 11 bases remaining between them. The germline V gene has CDR1 SGHTA and CDR2 FQGNSA. CDR3 sequence reads: CASSTDTYSYEQYF. The CDR3 bases are TGTGCCAGCAGCACCGACACCTACTCCTACGAGCAGTACTTC.

The gene calls are TRBV7-3 and TRBJ2-3; the D is unclear. Germline V gene sequence: CDR1 SGHTA, CDR2 FQGTGA. This CDR3 is 14 amino acids long. Trimming shortened V by 1 base and J by 0 bases, and 5 bases separated the two germline ends. DNA of the CDR3: TGTGCCAGCAGCTTAATCGGGAGCACAGATACGCAGTATTTT. Translated: CASSLIGSTDTQYF.

The rearrangement links TRBV27 to TRBJ1-5; D is possibly TRBD1 (5 bases). V shed 2 bases and J shed 5 bases, with 10 bases lying between them. CDR1 MNHEY and CDR2 SMNVEV come from the germline V gene (reference sequence). The length of the CDR3 is 14 residues. The CDR3 loop is CASSLQGSDQPQHF. In DNA, the CDR3 is TGTGCCAGCAGTTTACAGGGCTCTGATCAGCCCCAGCATTTT.

The CDR3 is CASTWGGYDGYTF. The CDR3 nucleotides are TGTGCCAGCACCTGGGGCGGTTACGATGGCTACACCTTC. The chain uses TRBV7-9 and TRBJ1-2, with TRBD1 as a possible D gene (5 bases). The CDR3 loop spans 13 amino acids. Germline V gene data show CDR1 as SEHNR and CDR2 as FQNEAQ (reference sequence). Trimming took off 7 bases at V and 6 bases at J, with 15 bases between the two ends.

This clone was found once. This chain uses TRBV6-6 with TRBJ1-3, with D perhaps TRBD1 (5 bases). The CDR3 runs 14 residues. Germline V gene data show CDR1 as MNHNY and CDR2 as SVGAGI (reference sequence). V was clipped by 4 bases and J by 0 bases, with 7 bases between them. The CDR3 DNA sequence: TGTGCCAGCAGTTCAGACAGCTCTGGAAACACCATATATTTT. Amino acid sequence: CASSSDSSGNTIYF.

The chain carries TRBV6-9 and TRBJ1-1; the D is unclear. CDR3 length: 14 residues. Germline values: CDR1 MNHGY, CDR2 SVAAGI. Trimming took 8 bases from V and 3 from J, leaving 16 bases between them. The CDR3 bases are TGTGCCAGCCTTGGGGTTCGGAGGTACACTGAAGCTTTCTTT. Translating it yields CASLGVRRYTEAFF.

This chain joins TRBV6-5 and TRBJ1-2; no definite D call. The CDR3 contains 16 residues. V lost 3 bases to trimming and J lost 8 bases, with 22 bases between them. Germline V CDR1 and CDR2: MNHEY, SVGAGI. The CDR3 bases are TGTGCCAGCAGTTATTCCCGCCGACCCAGCTTAGGAGGCTACACCTTC. It specifies CASSYSRRPSLGGYTF.

This chain joins TRBV10-3 and TRBJ2-1; maybe TRBD1 (6 bases). Germline CDR1 ENHRY, CDR2 SYGVKD. The ends were cut back, 3 bases at V and 11 bases at J, with 8 bases in the middle. This CDR3 spans 11 amino acids. The CDR3 protein is CAISEQGKQFF. The CDR3 coding sequence is TGTGCCATCAGTGAACAGGGCAAGCAGTTCTTC.

This clone came up a few times. The rearrangement uses TRBV4-1 and TRBJ2-7; no definite D call. Trimming removed 0 bases at V and 6 bases at J, with 3 bases between. The CDR3 sequence is 11 residues long. CDR1 and CDR2 (germline): MGHRA, YSYEKL. CDR3 region: CASSQDGEQYF. The CDR3 nucleotides read TGCGCCAGCAGCCAAGATGGCGAGCAGTACTTC.

The rearrangement uses TRBV6-5 and TRBJ1-2; D ambiguous. The CDR3 loop spans 14 amino acids. The germline V and J ends were trimmed by 1 base and 5 bases, with 11 bases remaining between them. Germline-derived CDR1 and CDR2 are MNHEY and SVGAGI. As DNA, the CDR3 is TGTGCCAGCAGTTACTATGGACGGACTTATGGCTACACCTTC. This codes for CASSYYGRTYGYTF.

This sequence joins TRBV6-6 and TRBJ1-1; D is unclear. CDR3 size: 13 residues. V was pared by 7 bases and J by 4 bases, with 13 bases between. Germline values: CDR1 MNHNY, CDR2 SVGAGI (reference sequence). CDR3 DNA sequence: TGTGCCAGCAATAATGGGTTTTCCACTGAAGCTTTCTTT. It specifies CASNNGFSTEAFF.

The CDR3 DNA is TGTGCCAGCAGCCCCCTGGCGGAAGCCGGGGAGCTGTTTTTT. This sequence encodes CASSPLAEAGELFF. The V gene is TRBV9, the J gene TRBJ2-2, with D unresolved. The CDR3 consists of 14 residues. Trimming removed 4 bases from V and 6 bases from J, with 13 bases in between. The germline V gene has CDR1 SGDLS and CDR2 YYNGEE.

This clone was counted once. The chain is built from TRBV7-2 and TRBJ2-2; 10 bases fit TRBD2. The V and J ends lost 5 bases and 6 bases, in that order; junction bases with no gene match: 15. The CDR3 is 18 amino acids. The V gene's germline CDR1 is SGHTA and CDR2 FQGNSA. This CDR3 is CASSTRDVSGGAPGELFF. The CDR3 DNA follows: TGTGCCAGCAGCACACGCGACGTGAGCGGGGGGGCCCCCGGGGAGCTGTTTTTT.

The chain links TRBV7-3 to TRBJ2-1; 12 positions agree with TRBD2. V was pared by 5 bases and J by 4 bases, with 6 bases of the junction left unmatched. The germline V gene has CDR1 SGHTA and CDR2 FQGTGA. CDR3 length: 16 amino acids. The CDR3 DNA is TGTGCCAGCAGCACCCTAGCGGGGGGGCCATACAATGAGCAGTTCTTC. Protein sequence: CASSTLAGGPYNEQFF.

The rearrangement uses TRBV9 and TRBJ1-5, with D perhaps TRBD1 (6 bases). The germline V and J ends were trimmed by 3 bases and 5 bases, with 9 bases remaining between them. The V gene's germline CDR1 is SGDLS and CDR2 YYNGEE. The CDR3 contains 13 residues. This CDR3 is CASSDSGDQPQHF. DNA of the CDR3: TGTGCCAGCAGCGATTCAGGGGATCAGCCCCAGCATTTT.

This chain links TRBV4-2 with TRBJ2-4; D is unresolved. From germline, CDR1 is LGHNA and CDR2 YNFKEQ. This CDR3 contains 11 residues. Trimming pared 1 base from V and 6 bases from J, leaving 1 base between. The CDR3 nucleotides are TGTGCCAGCAGCCAAGGAAACATTCAGTACTTC. It yields the protein CASSQGNIQYF.

This sequence joins TRBV10-2 and TRBJ2-1; D not certain. The ends were cut back, 6 bases at V and 0 bases at J, with 12 bases in the middle. CDR3 size: 15 residues. Germline loops: CDR1 WSHSY, CDR2 SAAADI. CDR3 sequence reads: CASRPVGSSYNEQFF. In DNA, the CDR3 is TGCGCCAGCAGGCCGGTCGGAAGCTCCTACAATGAGCAGTTCTTC.

This sequence joins TRBV6-1 and TRBJ1-4, with D perhaps TRBD1 (5 bases). Trimming took 7 bases from V and 3 from J, leaving 15 bases between them. This CDR3 has 15 residues. Germline CDR1 MNHNS, CDR2 SASEGT. CDR3 sequence: CASNAIQEANEKLFF. The CDR3 DNA follows: TGTGCCAGCAATGCCATACAGGAGGCTAATGAAAAACTGTTTTTT.

The rearrangement links TRBV4-3 to TRBJ2-2, with no clear D. Germline V gives CDR1 LGHNA, CDR2 YSLEER. V was clipped by 2 bases and J by 0 bases, with 4 bases between them. The CDR3 contains 14 residues. CDR3 DNA sequence: TGCGCCAGCAGCCAATCCGCGAACACCGGGGAGCTGTTTTTT. Translation: CASSQSANTGELFF.

The chain couples TRBV4-1 to TRBJ1-1; D ambiguous. Per the germline V gene, CDR1 is MGHRA and CDR2 is YSYEKL. This CDR3 contains 11 residues. Between the trimmed V and J ends, which lost 4 bases and 8 bases, there was a span of 8 bases. The CDR3 region has the DNA TGCGCCAGCAGCCGTACAAACGAAGCTTTCTTT. This codes for CASSRTNEAFF.

The chain's CDR3 is CASSARSGWATGELFF. The CDR3 nucleotides read TGTGCCAGCAGCGCAAGGTCAGGGTGGGCCACCGGGGAGCTGTTTTTT. The chain links TRBV7-2 to TRBJ2-2; maybe TRBD1 (5 bases). Germline V gives CDR1 SGHTA, CDR2 FQGNSA. This CDR3 comprises 16 residues. V dropped 5 bases and J dropped 4 bases, with 17 bases sitting between them.

The chain uses TRBV9 and TRBJ2-1, with 7 bases that match TRBD2. Germline V gene sequence: CDR1 SGDLS, CDR2 YYNGEE. With 6 bases clipped from V and 1 base from J, the junction kept 7 bases outside the gene matches. The CDR3 length is 15 residues. The CDR3: CASNPGGRSYNEQFF. The CDR3 DNA follows: TGTGCCAGCAACCCGGGGGGTAGGTCCTACAATGAGCAGTTCTTC.

The chain carries TRBV6-4 and TRBJ2-7, with TRBD1 identical over 7 bases. The J segment lost 6 bases and the V segment lost 2 bases, leaving 19 bases of the junction unmatched. There are 18 residues in the CDR3. Germline CDR1 reads MRHNA; CDR2 reads SNTAGT. Here the CDR3 DNA reads TGTGCCAGCAGTGACCCGTGCGCCGGAGACAGGGCCGTCGGCGAGCAGTACTTC. Translating gives CASSDPCAGDRAVGEQYF.

The J gene is TRBJ2-1, the V gene TRBV13, with 8 bases lining up with TRBD2. J gave up 6 bases and V 3 bases, and 10 bases lay outside the gene matches. CDR1 and CDR2 from the germline V gene are PRHDT and FYEKMQ (reference sequence). This CDR3 contains 16 residues. CDR3: CASSLGLDIGSNEQFF. The CDR3 region has the DNA TGTGCCAGCAGCTTGGGACTAGATATTGGTAGCAATGAGCAGTTCTTC.